The entry below describes one T cell receptor beta chain. This sample stems from a study of technical replicates of blood from a few donors. The CDR3 contains 12 residues. The ends were cut back, 4 bases at V and 9 bases at J, with 10 bases in the middle. CDR1 and CDR2 from the germline V gene are SGHTA and FQGNSA. Measured with immunoSEQ multiplex PCR; TCRdb has only the in-frame clones, and not every one. The sample has some 80,000 clones; about 81% are singletons. This chain uses TRBV7-2 with TRBJ2-1, with D unclear. The receptor's source is a human donor in good health. Some clones in this sample may be carry-over from other donors' samples. The sample was PBMCs. CDR3 nucleotides: TGTGCCAGCAGCTCTTCCCCCTTTGAGCAGTTCTTC. Its protein product is CASSSSPFEQFF.